One and the same sample provided the 15 T cell receptor beta chains below, sequenced in a study of immune evolution from preneoplasia to lung adenocarcinoma. Here immunoSEQ multiplex PCR was the method, and the copy in TCRdb shows in-frame clones only, minus some. The data show tens of thousands of clones, about 74% seen once. The specimen was FFPE invasive lung adenocarcinoma tissue. All receptors derive from a person in their sixties or seventies with invasive lung adenocarcinoma. Some clones in this sample may be carry-over from other donors' samples.

CDR3 region: CASSLGVGVDTEAFF. CDR3 bases: TGCGCCAGCAGCTTGGGAGTCGGGGTAGACACTGAAGCTTTCTTT. The chain recombines TRBV5-1 with TRBJ1-1, with D unclear. Trimming shortened V by 0 bases and J by 3 bases, and 12 bases separated the two germline ends. This CDR3 is 15 amino acids long. Germline assignment: CDR1 SGHRS and CDR2 YFSETQ.

This clone was counted between two and nine times. This chain uses TRBV30 with TRBJ2-5, with 11 bases fitting TRBD2. Germline lookup yields CDR1 GTSNPN and CDR2 SVGIG (reference sequence). Trimming at V came to 1 base and at J to 5 bases, leaving 6 bases not matched to a gene. This CDR3 comprises 15 residues. CDR3 sequence: CAWSGTSGSRETQYF. CDR3 coding DNA: TGTGCCTGGAGTGGTACTAGCGGGAGTAGGGAGACCCAGTACTTC.

In nucleotides, the CDR3 is TGTGCCAGCAGCTTAAAGGCGGGAGGCACCGGGGAGCTGTTTTTT. This translates into CASSLKAGGTGELFF. V gene TRBV11-2 combines with J gene TRBJ2-2; 8 bases are shared with TRBD2. In germline, CDR1 is SGHAT, CDR2 FQNNGV. Trimming removed 2 bases from V and 4 bases from J; junction bases left unmatched: 3. The CDR3 consists of 15 residues.

DNA for the CDR3: TGTGCCAGCAGCTCGGCGGGGGGCGGCACTTCCGGGGGGACCCAGTACTTC. Residues: CASSSAGGGTSGGTQYF. The rearrangement joins TRBV7-2 to TRBJ2-5; TRBD2 aligns across 8 bases. The CDR3 is 17 amino acids. Germline-derived CDR1 and CDR2 are SGHTA and FQGNSA. Trimming cost V 4 bases and J 7 bases; bases outside gene matches: 17.

The V call is TRBV11-2, the J call TRBJ2-3; 8 nucleotides agree with TRBD2. The germline V gene encodes CDR1 SGHAT and CDR2 FQNNGV. The J segment lost 4 bases and the V segment lost 2 bases, leaving 2 bases of the junction unmatched. This CDR3 is built from 14 residues. The CDR3 bases are TGTGCCAGCAGCTTAAGGCGGGAGGCAGATACGCAGTATTTT. Translating it yields CASSLRREADTQYF.

The rearrangement links TRBV5-1 to TRBJ1-2; maybe TRBD1 (6 bases). Germline assignment: CDR1 SGHRS and CDR2 YFSETQ. The V gene lost 0 bases and the J gene lost 1 base, with 10 bases spanning the gap. The CDR3 length is 15 residues. Written as DNA, the CDR3 is TGCGCCAGCAGCTTGGCTGGACAGAATAACTATGGCTACACCTTC. This translates into CASSLAGQNNYGYTF.

The rearrangement uses TRBV30 and TRBJ2-7; TRBD2 matches at 10 bases. Germline V gene data show CDR1 as GTSNPN and CDR2 as SVGIG (reference sequence). The junction had 7 bases not matched to a gene; V was cut back by 6 bases and J by 2 bases. This CDR3 region has 14 residues. CDR3 residues: CACIAAGGAYEQYF. The CDR3, as DNA: TGTGCCTGCATAGCAGCGGGGGGGGCCTACGAGCAGTACTTC.

The genes are TRBV5-4 and TRBJ1-2; the D gene is possibly TRBD1 (5 bases). Germline CDR1 SGHNT, CDR2 YYREEE (reference sequence). The CDR3 covers 17 residues. The V and J ends lost 2 bases and 1 base respectively, with 18 bases between them. CDR3 coding DNA: TGTGCCAGCAGCTTTTGGGGTGCAGGGAACCTTAACTATGGCTACACCTTC. Its translation: CASSFWGAGNLNYGYTF.

This chain connects TRBV5-1 to TRBJ1-2, with 10 bases fitting TRBD1. V shed 3 bases, J shed 7 bases, and the junction held 9 bases outside the gene matches. CDR1 is SGHRS and CDR2 is YFSETQ in the germline V gene. The CDR3 sequence is 15 residues long. CDR3 sequence reads: CASSSSTGGLGGYTF. CDR3 sequence (DNA): TGCGCCAGCAGCTCGTCGACAGGGGGCTTAGGTGGCTACACCTTC.

The V gene is TRBV12-5, the J gene TRBJ2-3, with D perhaps matching TRBD1 (6 bases). Trimming stripped 6 bases from V and 4 bases from J, with 11 bases between. The CDR3 length is 13 residues. The V gene's germline CDR1 is LGHNT and CDR2 FRNRAP. The chain's CDR3 is CASGPGVADTQYF. CDR3 sequence (DNA): TGTGCTAGTGGACCAGGGGTTGCAGATACGCAGTATTTT.

The chain links TRBV9 to TRBJ2-1; 11 nucleotides match TRBD1. This CDR3 region has 15 residues. Germline loops: CDR1 SGDLS, CDR2 YYNGEE. Unmatched junction bases numbered 4, after V lost 2 bases and J lost 6 bases. In nucleotides, the CDR3 is TGTGCCAGCAGCGTGGGGGGGACAGGGGGCAATGAGCAGTTCTTC. It yields the protein CASSVGGTGGNEQFF.

The V gene is TRBV6-1, the J gene TRBJ1-2; the D gene is possibly TRBD1 (5 bases). The CDR3 length is 12 residues. Germline V CDR1 and CDR2: MNHNS, SASEGT. With 3 bases removed from V and 8 bases from J, the gap between germline ends came to 10 bases. The CDR3 DNA sequence: TGTGCCAGCAGTGATGCGGGACTGGGCTACACCTTC. Translating it yields CASSDAGLGYTF.

The V gene is TRBV10-1, the J gene TRBJ2-4, with D perhaps given as TRBD1 or TRBD2 (6 bases each). The CDR3 has 16 residues. The V gene's germline CDR1 is WNHNN and CDR2 SYGVQD (reference sequence). The V gene lost 6 bases and the J gene lost 2 bases, with 17 bases spanning the gap. CDR3 sequence (DNA): TGCGCCAGCAGCGGACAGTTCGCGGGATCCAAAAACATTCAGTACTTC. It specifies CASSGQFAGSKNIQYF.

The chain carries TRBV11-3 and TRBJ1-2; the D gene is possibly TRBD1 (5 bases). The ends were cut back, 8 bases at V and 4 bases at J, with 11 bases in the middle. Looked up from germline, CDR1 is SGHNT and CDR2 is YENEEA. The CDR3 has 12 residues. The CDR3 is CASGGESYGYTF. The DNA for the CDR3 is TGTGCCAGCGGGGGGGAGAGCTATGGCTACACCTTC.

The V call is TRBV27, the J call TRBJ2-7, with 7 bases aligning to TRBD1. This CDR3 is built from 14 residues. The germline CDR1 and CDR2 sequences are MNHEY and SMNVEV (reference sequence). V was pared by 2 bases and J by 4 bases, with 5 bases of the junction left unmatched. The CDR3 DNA follows: TGTGCCAGCAGTTTACACAGGGGCGGATACGAGCAGTACTTC. It is translated as CASSLHRGGYEQYF.